A single sample is the source of the 22 T cell receptor beta chains below, sequenced in a study of T cells in tuberculosis. The data were produced by immunoSEQ multiplex PCR, yet TCRdb's version contains in-frame clones alone and is incomplete. The data contain about 44,000 clones, roughly 96% of them singletons. The sample consisted of PBMCs. The receptors were sampled from a donor between 10 and 35 years old with latent tuberculosis or without tuberculosis infection.

The gene calls are TRBV7-2 and TRBJ1-5, with 7 bases identical to TRBD1. Per the germline V gene, CDR1 is SGHTA and CDR2 is FQGNSA. J lost 2 bases, V lost 5 bases, and 6 bases had no gene match. The CDR3 contains 15 residues. The CDR3 sequence: CASSVRQGGNQPQHF. DNA for the CDR3: TGTGCCAGCAGCGTTAGACAGGGCGGCAATCAGCCCCAGCATTTT.

V gene TRBV5-1 combines with J gene TRBJ1-3, with D possibly matching TRBD1 (6 bases). From germline, CDR1 is SGHRS and CDR2 YFSETQ. V shed 6 bases and J shed 2 bases, with 9 bases lying between them. This CDR3 has 13 amino acids. The CDR3 coding sequence is TGCGCCAGCACCTGGGGGCCTGGAAACACCATATATTTT. This sequence encodes CASTWGPGNTIYF.

This clone has just one count. The J gene is TRBJ1-1, the V gene TRBV7-3, with D possibly TRBD1 on 5 matching bases. Looked up from germline, CDR1 is SGHTA and CDR2 is FQGTGA. Trimming took 5 bases from V and 5 from J, leaving 18 bases between them. CDR3 length: 15 residues. CDR3 DNA: TGTGCCAGCAGCCCCGGGACTTTAATTGGGACTGAAGCTTTCTTT. Translation gives CASSPGTLIGTEAFF.

The chain uses TRBV19 and TRBJ1-5; 8 nucleotides match TRBD1. The germline CDR1 and CDR2 sequences are LNHDA and SQIVND (reference sequence). CDR3 size: 15 residues. V was clipped by 8 bases and J by 3 bases; unmatched bases: 9. This CDR3 is CASRLGTGFNQPQHF. CDR3 DNA: TGTGCCAGTCGGCTCGGGACAGGTTTCAATCAGCCCCAGCATTTT.

CDR3 in amino acids: CASTPGQGAYEQYF. The CDR3 coding sequence is TGTGCCAGCACTCCGGGACAGGGCGCCTACGAGCAGTACTTC. This chain connects TRBV2 to TRBJ2-7; 9 bases fit TRBD1. The germline V gene has CDR1 SNHLY and CDR2 FYNNEI. J lost 2 bases, V lost 7 bases, and 6 bases had no gene match. The CDR3 is 14 residues long.

The chain employs TRBV6-5 and TRBJ1-1; D uncertain. Per germline, CDR1 MNHEY and CDR2 SVGAGI. This CDR3 is 15 amino acids long. Trimming removed 2 bases at V and 0 bases at J, with 10 bases between. The CDR3 DNA reads TGTGCCAGCAGTTACCTTATGAGTATGAACACTGAAGCTTTCTTT. Residues: CASSYLMSMNTEAFF.

This chain joins TRBV10-2 and TRBJ2-7, with TRBD2 matching 10 bases. The CDR3 loop spans 17 amino acids. Germline-derived CDR1 and CDR2 are WSHSY and SAAADI. V was pared by 0 bases and J by 0 bases, with 5 bases of the junction left unmatched. CDR3 residues: CASSESLAGDLSYEQYF. The DNA of the CDR3 is TGCGCCAGCAGTGAGTCCCTAGCGGGGGACCTCTCCTACGAGCAGTACTTC.

In its sample, this clone was seen once. V gene TRBV27 combines with J gene TRBJ1-1; D might be TRBD1 (6 bases). This CDR3 comprises 14 residues. Germline lookup yields CDR1 MNHEY and CDR2 SMNVEV (reference sequence). V lost 3 bases, J lost 1 base, and 9 bases lay in between. CDR3 loop: CASSFGQTNTEAFF. Here the CDR3 DNA reads TGTGCCAGCAGTTTCGGACAGACGAACACTGAAGCTTTCTTT.

The chain is built from TRBV5-6 and TRBJ2-3; possible D gene TRBD1, 5 bases. Trimming removed 1 base from V and 2 bases from J, with 11 bases in between. The length of the CDR3 is 15 residues. The germline V gene has CDR1 SGHDT and CDR2 YYEEEE. CDR3 sequence (DNA): TGTGCCAGCAGCTTGACAGGTGGCTACACAGATACGCAGTATTTT. This translates into CASSLTGGYTDTQYF.

The chain links TRBV27 to TRBJ2-2, with 7 positions matching TRBD2. The CDR3 has 14 amino acids. Losses at the gene ends were 2 bases for V and 5 bases for J; bases not matched to a gene: 2. Germline loops: CDR1 MNHEY, CDR2 SMNVEV (reference sequence). CDR3 sequence: CASSLMGGTGELFF. In nucleotides, the CDR3 is TGTGCCAGCAGTTTAATGGGAGGGACCGGGGAGCTGTTTTTT.

This clone was seen once. The rearrangement uses TRBV12-5 and TRBJ2-7, with D maybe TRBD2 (5 bases). The CDR3 has 15 amino acids. Germline CDR1 is LGHNT and CDR2 is FRNRAP. Between the trimmed V and J ends, which lost 3 bases and 0 bases, there was a span of 12 bases. CDR3 sequence (DNA): TGTGCTAGTGGTTTTCCGAGCGGACTCTCCTACGAGCAGTACTTC. Translating gives CASGFPSGLSYEQYF.

This clone was seen once. V is TRBV2 and J is TRBJ1-1; 7 bases match TRBD1. In germline, CDR1 is SNHLY, CDR2 FYNNEI. Trimming at V came to 6 bases and at J to 4 bases, leaving 8 bases not matched to a gene. CDR3 length: 14 residues. The CDR3 DNA reads TGTGCCAGCAGACAACAGGGGTTGAGCACTGAAGCTTTCTTT. Translated: CASRQQGLSTEAFF.

The chain uses TRBV19 and TRBJ2-3; the D gene is possibly TRBD2 (6 bases). The CDR3 loop spans 17 amino acids. Germline loops: CDR1 LNHDA, CDR2 SQIVND (reference sequence). V was clipped by 10 bases and J by 0 bases, with 23 bases between them. CDR3 coding DNA: TGTGCCACCGTGGGGCCACTAGCCAACTCTAGCACAGATACGCAGTATTTT. Translation gives CATVGPLANSSTDTQYF.

The V call is TRBV6-4, the J call TRBJ2-1; 9 bases are shared with TRBD2. This CDR3 has 14 amino acids. Germline V gene sequence: CDR1 MRHNA, CDR2 SNTAGT. V lost 4 bases, J lost 4 bases, and 2 bases stayed unmatched. The CDR3 sequence: CASSGSGRYNEQFF. Here the CDR3 DNA reads TGTGCCAGCAGTGGTAGCGGGAGATACAATGAGCAGTTCTTC.

V usage is TRBV2 and J usage is TRBJ1-5; TRBD1 aligns across 8 bases. The CDR3 consists of 15 residues. Germline CDR1 SNHLY, CDR2 FYNNEI. The trim removed 6 bases at V and 2 bases at J, leaving 6 bases unmatched. The CDR3 DNA follows: TGTGCCAGCAGACGAGGACAGGGCGGCAATCAGCCCCAGCATTTT. Its protein is CASRRGQGGNQPQHF.

V usage is TRBV28 and J usage is TRBJ2-3; perhaps TRBD2 as D (6 bases). Germline lookup yields CDR1 MDHEN and CDR2 SYDVKM. The CDR3 covers 12 residues. Trimming cost V 10 bases and J 1 base, with 9 bases left between them. Here the CDR3 reads CATGGRTDTQYF. The CDR3 DNA is TGTGCCACCGGGGGACGCACAGATACGCAGTATTTT. Full variable domain (outside the CDR3, taken from reference TRBV28 and TRBJ2-3): DVKVTQSSRYLVKRTGEKVFLECVQDMDHENMFWYRQDPGLGLRLIYFSYDVKMKEKGDIPEGYSVSREKKERFSLILESASTNQTSMYLCATGGRTDTQYFGPGTRLTVL.

The rearrangement joins TRBV29-1 to TRBJ1-2, with D possibly being TRBD1 (5 bases). Trimming took 4 bases from V and 8 from J, leaving 14 bases between them. Germline CDR1 reads SQVTM; CDR2 reads ANQGSEA. The CDR3 contains 12 residues. The CDR3 DNA is TGCAGCGTTGGCTGGCAGGGAAAGGGCTACACCTTC. This encodes CSVGWQGKGYTF. The variable domain in full, completed from reference TRBV29-1 and TRBJ1-2, reads SAVISQKPSRDICQRGTSLTIQCQVDSQVTMMFWYRQQPGQSLTLIATANQGSEATYESGFVIDKFPISRPNLTFSTLTVSNMSPEDSSIYLCSVGWQGKGYTFGSGTRLTVV.

The V gene is TRBV5-6, the J gene TRBJ1-1; D ambiguous. The CDR3 is made up of 12 amino acids. CDR1 and CDR2 from the germline V gene are SGHDT and YYEEEE. Trimming left V 2 bases short and J 7 bases short, with 9 bases between. The CDR3 region has the DNA TGTGCCAGCAGCTTTCGTCCCCTTGAAGCTTTCTTT. As protein: CASSFRPLEAFF.

This chain connects TRBV7-2 to TRBJ1-1; no clear D. In germline, CDR1 is SGHTA, CDR2 FQGNSA. Trimming pared 1 base from V and 8 bases from J, leaving 8 bases between. The CDR3 is made up of 12 amino acids. In nucleotides, the CDR3 is TGTGCCAGCAGCTTAGGGGCAGGAGAAGCTTTCTTT. It is translated as CASSLGAGEAFF.

The chain has TRBV6-5 and TRBJ1-1; no definite D call. CDR1 MNHEY and CDR2 SVGAGI come from the germline V gene. Trimming cost V 5 bases and J 5 bases, with 12 bases left between them. CDR3 length: 13 amino acids. The CDR3 reads CASSRVSGTEAFF. The DNA of the CDR3 is TGTGCCAGCAGTAGGGTTAGCGGAACTGAAGCTTTCTTT.

The CDR3 is CASSAGALGNQPQHF. The CDR3 nucleotides are TGTGCCAGTAGTGCGGGGGCTCTCGGGAATCAGCCCCAGCATTTT. The J gene is TRBJ1-5, the V gene TRBV19, with D possibly TRBD1 on 6 matching bases. Germline V gene lookup returns CDR1 LNHDA and CDR2 SQIVND (reference sequence). The CDR3 is made up of 15 amino acids. Trimming pared 5 bases from V and 4 bases from J, leaving 15 bases between.

The rearrangement uses TRBV2 and TRBJ1-2; 7 bases agree with TRBD1. Losses at the gene ends were 2 bases for V and 2 bases for J; bases not matched to a gene: 8. The CDR3 loop spans 16 amino acids. Germline-derived CDR1 and CDR2 are SNHLY and FYNNEI. The CDR3 loop is CASSEIGGQPNYGYTF. The CDR3, as DNA: TGTGCCAGCAGTGAAATTGGGGGACAGCCCAACTATGGCTACACCTTC.